The 19 T cell receptor beta chains below all came from one sample that was sequenced in a study of T cells after yellow fever vaccination. TCRdb reprocessed the 5' RACE reads via MiXCR and lists one record per CDR3 protein. The table shows roughly 520,000 distinct CDR3 sequences, with 21% occurring only once. The sample was PBMCs, taken approximately 20 days after the first yellow fever vaccination. The receptors derive from a man in his late teens or twenties who received the YFV17D yellow fever vaccine.

This clonotype has a single count. The chain carries TRBV18 and TRBJ1-4; D gene unclear. The CDR3 extends over 15 amino acids. Germline assignment: CDR1 KGHSH and CDR2 LQKENI. The ends were cut back, 6 bases at V and 3 bases at J, with 14 bases in the middle. The CDR3 sequence: CASSLNSGANEKLFF. The CDR3 bases are TGTGCCAGCTCGCTTAACTCGGGAGCTAATGAAAAACTGTTTTTT.

This clonotype was seen a few times. J is TRBJ2-7 and V is TRBV27, with 7 positions matching TRBD1. The CDR3 extends over 16 amino acids. Germline V gene sequence: CDR1 MNHEY, CDR2 SMNVEV (reference sequence). After removal of 2 bases from V and 0 bases from J, the junction contained 7 bases not matched to a gene. CDR3 nucleotides: TGTGCCAGCAGTTTAAGTTGGGGACAGAGCTCCTACGAGCAGTACTTC. Translated: CASSLSWGQSSYEQYF.

This clonotype has only a few counts. The chain is built from TRBV10-3 and TRBJ2-1; D call uncertain. The CDR3 covers 13 residues. V was shortened by 7 bases and J by 4 bases, with 11 bases between the two germline ends. CDR1 and CDR2 from the germline V gene are ENHRY and SYGVKD. The CDR3: CAINKAQYNEQFF. The DNA of the CDR3 is TGTGCCATCAATAAGGCTCAATACAATGAGCAGTTCTTC.

The chain employs TRBV12-3 or TRBV12-4 and TRBJ2-7, with a weak D call TRBD2 (5 bases). This CDR3 contains 13 residues. The V end was cut by 3 bases, the J end by 2 bases, with 8 bases between. The CDR3 nucleotides read TGTGCCAGCAGTTTCGGGGTAACCTACGAGCAGTACTTC. Amino acids: CASSFGVTYEQYF.

This clonotype was recorded at least ten times. The chain has TRBV3-1 and TRBJ2-5; D is unclear. The V gene's germline CDR1 is LGHDT and CDR2 YNNKEL (reference sequence). Trimming took 3 bases from V and 5 from J, leaving 1 base between them. This CDR3 contains 10 residues. CDR3 residues: CASSHETQYF. The CDR3 DNA is TGTGCCAGCAGCCACGAGACCCAGTACTTC.

This clonotype has just a few counts. The chain links TRBV7-8 to TRBJ2-2; no definite D call. The length of the CDR3 is 17 residues. Trimming pared 0 bases from V and 4 bases from J, leaving 15 bases between. Germline V CDR1 and CDR2: SGHVS, FQNEAQ. This CDR3 reads CASSLAIDSAPTGELFF. CDR3 DNA sequence: TGTGCCAGCAGCTTAGCGATAGACTCGGCCCCCACCGGGGAGCTGTTTTTT.

This clonotype was found a few times. The J gene is TRBJ1-1, the V gene TRBV5-1; 12 nucleotides agree with TRBD1. J was trimmed by 1 base and V by 3 bases; bases with no gene match: 19. CDR3 length: 21 residues. Germline V gene data show CDR1 as SGHRS and CDR2 as YFSETQ. In DNA, the CDR3 is TGCGCCAGCAGCTCCCGGGACAGGGGGCTAACTTGGAGGGGCAGGAACACTGAAGCTTTCTTT. This codes for CASSSRDRGLTWRGRNTEAFF.

This clonotype was observed a single time. V and J are TRBV20-1 and TRBJ2-7, with a weak D call TRBD1 (6 bases). With 3 bases removed from V and 2 bases from J, the gap between germline ends came to 11 bases. Germline V lookup: CDR1 DFQATT, CDR2 SNEGSKA (reference sequence). The CDR3 extends over 13 amino acids. The CDR3 reads CSARDRIPYEQYF. The CDR3 DNA reads TGCAGTGCTAGGGACAGAATCCCCTACGAGCAGTACTTC.

A few counts support this clonotype. The chain carries TRBV21-1 and TRBJ1-2. TRBV21-1 is noted as a pseudogene. The CDR3 covers 13 residues. CDR3 DNA: TGTGCCAGCTGGTTCGAGATAAACTATGGCTACACCTTC. Translating gives CASWFEINYGYTF.

The J gene is TRBJ2-5, the V gene TRBV24-1; D may be TRBD1 (6 bases). This CDR3 is 14 amino acids long. Trimming took 9 bases from V and 4 from J, leaving 17 bases between them. Germline assignment: CDR1 KGHDR and CDR2 SFDVKD. CDR3 bases: TGTGCCACCGACCCCGGTGGGGGCGTAGAGACCCAGTACTTC. Translating it yields CATDPGGGVETQYF.

The chain recombines TRBV28 with TRBJ2-1, with 7 bases lining up with TRBD2. V was pared by 6 bases and J by 8 bases, with 16 bases of the junction left unmatched. The CDR3 is 16 amino acids. CDR1 and CDR2 (germline): MDHEN, SYDVKM. The CDR3 DNA sequence: TGTGCCAGCAGGCCTATCGGACTAGTTCGGTTCGATGAGCAGTTCTTC. Its translation: CASRPIGLVRFDEQFF.

This clonotype showed up just once. The chain couples TRBV3-1 to TRBJ2-2; D perhaps matches TRBD2 (6 bases). The CDR3 is 16 residues long. V gave up 4 bases and J gave up 2 bases, with 14 bases separating them. Per the germline V gene, CDR1 is LGHDT and CDR2 is YNNKEL (reference sequence). CDR3 nucleotides: TGTGCCAGCAGCCCCTCCGGGAGCAGAAACACCGGGGAGCTGTTTTTT. Translated: CASSPSGSRNTGELFF.

V is TRBV19 and J is TRBJ1-4; a possible D gene is TRBD1 (6 bases). The V end lost 5 bases, the J end lost 3 bases, and 16 bases lay between the germline ends. The V gene's germline CDR1 is LNHDA and CDR2 SQIVND (reference sequence). The CDR3 sequence is 16 residues long. CDR3 coding DNA: TGTGCCAGTAGTCGGGACACGGGGGCGTCTAATGAAAAACTGTTTTTT. Its translation: CASSRDTGASNEKLFF.

The CDR3 region has the DNA TGCGCCAGCACCCTGACAGGGGTGAACACTGAAGCTTTCTTT. It specifies CASTLTGVNTEAFF. The chain combines TRBV5-1 with TRBJ1-1, with 8 nucleotides matching TRBD1. The CDR3 has 14 amino acids. V was pared by 6 bases and J by 0 bases, with 4 bases of the junction left unmatched. Germline V gene sequence: CDR1 SGHRS, CDR2 YFSETQ.

The chain uses TRBV29-1 and TRBJ1-1; D uncertain. The germline V gene has CDR1 SQVTM and CDR2 ANQGSEA. V was clipped by 3 bases and J by 1 base, with 3 bases between them. CDR3 size: 11 residues. The CDR3 region is CSVEQNTEAFF. In nucleotides, the CDR3 is TGCAGCGTTGAGCAGAACACTGAAGCTTTCTTT.

This clonotype was observed a handful of times. The chain is built from TRBV7-2 and TRBJ2-4; the match to TRBD1 covers 10 bases. CDR1 and CDR2 (germline): SGHTA, FQGNSA. Trimming removed 2 bases from V and 8 bases from J; junction bases left unmatched: 3. The CDR3 extends over 14 amino acids. This chain's CDR3 is CASSLTGQGYIQYF. DNA for the CDR3: TGTGCCAGCAGCTTAACGGGACAGGGGTACATTCAGTACTTC.

This clonotype was seen ten or more times. This chain uses TRBV6-6 with TRBJ1-5, with D possibly matching TRBD1 (6 bases). Germline assignment: CDR1 MNHNY and CDR2 SVGAGI (reference sequence). The V end lost 5 bases, the J end lost 6 bases, and 11 bases lay between the germline ends. The CDR3 spans 13 residues. CDR3 in amino acids: CASSTGSVQPQHF. Written as DNA, the CDR3 is TGTGCCAGCAGTACAGGGTCGGTTCAGCCCCAGCATTTT.

There are a few counts of this clonotype. This chain links TRBV9 with TRBJ2-1; 10 bases align to TRBD2. CDR1 and CDR2 (germline): SGDLS, YYNGEE. The V gene end was trimmed by 4 bases and the J gene end by 4 bases; junction bases not matched to a gene: 5. This CDR3 has 15 residues. The CDR3 nucleotides are TGTGCCAGCAGCACCCTAGCGGGGGCTTACAATGAGCAGTTCTTC. Translation gives CASSTLAGAYNEQFF.

This clonotype showed up just a few times. J is TRBJ1-2 and V is TRBV4-2; 7 positions agree with TRBD1. The CDR3 is 15 residues long. After removal of 0 bases from V and 3 bases from J, the junction contained 4 bases not matched to a gene. Germline V gene sequence: CDR1 LGHNA, CDR2 YNFKEQ. The CDR3 loop is CASSQDGTDHYGYTF. Here the CDR3 DNA reads TGTGCCAGCAGCCAAGACGGGACAGATCACTATGGCTACACCTTC.